This TCR beta chain was documented in a study of blood T cells in healthy people across ages. Trimming left V 3 bases short and J 2 bases short, with 17 bases between. This CDR3 is built from 18 residues. Peripheral blood, about 10 milliliters per donor, was collected. A sample-barcoded 5' primer and a J-beta primer mix were used in a second PCR of about 7 to 12 cycles. MiXCR, run by TCRdb on the 5' RACE reads, gives a single entry per CDR3 protein. This table holds 1.5 million to 2 million distinct CDR3 sequences, 49% found once. V and J are TRBV12-3 or TRBV12-4 and TRBJ1-6; D uncertain. This receptor was identified in a woman aged 40 to 55 in good health. Sequencing was carried out using blood. The CDR3 is CASSFRLKVAAYNSPLHF. The CDR3, as DNA: TGTGCCAGCAGTTTTAGGCTTAAGGTGGCGGCCTATAATTCACCCCTCCACTTT.